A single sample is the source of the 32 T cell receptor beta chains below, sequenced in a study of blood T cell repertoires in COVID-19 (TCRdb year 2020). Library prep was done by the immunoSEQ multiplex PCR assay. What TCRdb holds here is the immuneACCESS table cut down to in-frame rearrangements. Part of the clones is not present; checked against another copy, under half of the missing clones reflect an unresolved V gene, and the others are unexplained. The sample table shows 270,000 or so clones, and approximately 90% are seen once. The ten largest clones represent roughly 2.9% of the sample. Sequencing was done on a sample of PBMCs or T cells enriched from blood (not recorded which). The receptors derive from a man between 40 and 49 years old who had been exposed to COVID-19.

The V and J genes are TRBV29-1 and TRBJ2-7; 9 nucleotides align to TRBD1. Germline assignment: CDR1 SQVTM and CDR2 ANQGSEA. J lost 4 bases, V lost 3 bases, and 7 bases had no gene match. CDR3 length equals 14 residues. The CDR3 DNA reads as TGCAGCGTTGAGGAAGGGACAGGGTCTTACGAGCAGTACTTC. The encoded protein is CSVEEGTGSYEQYF.

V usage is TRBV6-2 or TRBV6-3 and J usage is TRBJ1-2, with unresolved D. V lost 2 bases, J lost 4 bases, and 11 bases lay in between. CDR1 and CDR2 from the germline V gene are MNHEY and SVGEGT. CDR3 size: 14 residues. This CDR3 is CASSYGPGFYGYTF. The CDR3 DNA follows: TGTGCCAGCAGTTACGGTCCGGGTTTCTATGGCTACACCTTC.

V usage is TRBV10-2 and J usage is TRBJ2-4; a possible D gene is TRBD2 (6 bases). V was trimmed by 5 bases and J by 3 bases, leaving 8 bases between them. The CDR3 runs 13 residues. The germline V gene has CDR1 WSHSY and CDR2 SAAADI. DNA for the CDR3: TGCGCCAGCAGTCTAGCGAACAAAAACATTCAGTACTTC. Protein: CASSLANKNIQYF.

The CDR3 DNA reads TGTGCCAGCAGCGCCCCTGCCGGTGGCCAAGAGACCCAGTACTTC. Translation: CASSAPAGGQETQYF. The rearrangement uses TRBV9 and TRBJ2-5, with D unresolved. V gave up 3 bases and J gave up 1 base, with 13 bases separating them. Per germline, CDR1 SGDLS and CDR2 YYNGEE. The CDR3 spans 15 residues.

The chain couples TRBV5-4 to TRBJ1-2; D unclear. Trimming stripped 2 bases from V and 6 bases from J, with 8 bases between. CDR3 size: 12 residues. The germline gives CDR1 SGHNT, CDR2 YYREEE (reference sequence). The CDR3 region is CASSFQEDGYTF. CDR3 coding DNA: TGTGCCAGCAGCTTCCAAGAGGATGGCTACACCTTC.

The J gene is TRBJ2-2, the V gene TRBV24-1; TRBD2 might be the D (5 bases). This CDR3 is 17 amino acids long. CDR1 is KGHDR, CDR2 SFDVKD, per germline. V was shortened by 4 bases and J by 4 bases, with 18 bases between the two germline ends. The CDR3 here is CATSDHITEAGTGELFF. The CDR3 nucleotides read TGTGCCACCAGTGACCATATAACAGAGGCGGGCACCGGGGAGCTGTTTTTT.

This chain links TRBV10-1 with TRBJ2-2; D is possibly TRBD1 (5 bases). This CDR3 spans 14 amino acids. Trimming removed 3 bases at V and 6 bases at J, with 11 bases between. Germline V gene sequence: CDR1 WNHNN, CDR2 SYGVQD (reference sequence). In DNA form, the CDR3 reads TGCGCCAGCAGTGACAGGGAATCTTCCGGGGAGCTGTTTTTT. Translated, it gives CASSDRESSGELFF.

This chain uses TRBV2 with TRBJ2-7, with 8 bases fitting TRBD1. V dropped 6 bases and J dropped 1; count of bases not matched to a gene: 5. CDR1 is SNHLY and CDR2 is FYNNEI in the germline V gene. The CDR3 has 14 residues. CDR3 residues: CASRETGGSYEQYF. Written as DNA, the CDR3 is TGTGCCAGCAGAGAAACAGGGGGTTCCTACGAGCAGTACTTC.

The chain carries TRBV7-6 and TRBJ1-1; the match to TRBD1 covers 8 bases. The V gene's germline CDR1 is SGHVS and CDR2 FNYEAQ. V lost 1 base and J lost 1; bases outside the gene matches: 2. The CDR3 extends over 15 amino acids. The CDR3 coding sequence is TGTGCCAGCAGCTTAGACAGGGGGGGGAACACTGAAGCTTTCTTT. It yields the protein CASSLDRGGNTEAFF.

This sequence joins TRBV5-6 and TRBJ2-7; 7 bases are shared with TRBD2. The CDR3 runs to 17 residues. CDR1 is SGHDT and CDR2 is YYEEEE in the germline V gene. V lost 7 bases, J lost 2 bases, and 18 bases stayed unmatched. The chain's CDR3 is CASGGGRESSEPYEQYF. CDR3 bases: TGTGCCAGCGGTGGCGGGCGGGAGAGCAGCGAACCCTACGAGCAGTACTTC.

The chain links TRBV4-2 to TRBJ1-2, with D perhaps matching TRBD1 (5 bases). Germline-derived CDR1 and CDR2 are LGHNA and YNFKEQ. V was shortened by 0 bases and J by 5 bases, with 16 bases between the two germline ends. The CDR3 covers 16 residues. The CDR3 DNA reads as TGTGCCAGCAGCCAAGATCGGGGGAGGAACGCTTATGGCTACACCTTC. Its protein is CASSQDRGRNAYGYTF.

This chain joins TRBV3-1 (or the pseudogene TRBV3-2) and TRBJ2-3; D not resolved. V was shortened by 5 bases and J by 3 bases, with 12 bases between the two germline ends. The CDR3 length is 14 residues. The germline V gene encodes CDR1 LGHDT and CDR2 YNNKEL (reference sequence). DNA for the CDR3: TGTGCCAGCAGCTCAGAACGGAGAACAGATACGCAGTATTTT. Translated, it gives CASSSERRTDTQYF.

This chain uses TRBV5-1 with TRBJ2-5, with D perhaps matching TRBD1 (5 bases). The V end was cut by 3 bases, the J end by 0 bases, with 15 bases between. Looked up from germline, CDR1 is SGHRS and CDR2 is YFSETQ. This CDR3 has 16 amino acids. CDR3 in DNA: TGCGCCAGCAGCTCATTCCGGACATCGTACCAAGAGACCCAGTACTTC. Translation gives CASSSFRTSYQETQYF.

The CDR3 DNA follows: TGTGCCACCCAAAAAACAGGGAGACGGGGGGGCGAGCAGTACTTC. This codes for CATQKTGRRGGEQYF. The chain joins TRBV24-1 to TRBJ2-7; 8 bases agree with TRBD2. CDR3 length: 15 residues. The germline V gene has CDR1 KGHDR and CDR2 SFDVKD. The ends lost 9 bases at V and 6 bases at J; junction bases unmatched: 15.

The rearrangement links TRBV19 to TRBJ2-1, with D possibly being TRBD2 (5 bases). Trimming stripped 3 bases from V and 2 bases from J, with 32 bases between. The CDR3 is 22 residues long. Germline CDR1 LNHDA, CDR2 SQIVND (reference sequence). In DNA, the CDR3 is TGTGCCAGTAGTATTACGGTTCCAGCGGAGGTGTCAACGCCGCGGACCTACAATGAGCAGTTCTTC. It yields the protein CASSITVPAEVSTPRTYNEQFF.

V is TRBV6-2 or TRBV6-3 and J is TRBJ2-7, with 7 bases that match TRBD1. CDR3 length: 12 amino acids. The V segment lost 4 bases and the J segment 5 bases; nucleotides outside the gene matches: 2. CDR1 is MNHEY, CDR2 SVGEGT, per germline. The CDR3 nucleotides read TGTGCCAGCAGTTGGACAGGAAACGAGCAGTACTTC. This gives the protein CASSWTGNEQYF.

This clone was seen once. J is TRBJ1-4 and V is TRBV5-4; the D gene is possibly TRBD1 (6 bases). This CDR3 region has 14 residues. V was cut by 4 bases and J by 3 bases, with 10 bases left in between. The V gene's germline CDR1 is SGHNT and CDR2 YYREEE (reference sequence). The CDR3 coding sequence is TGTGCCAGCAGCCAGGACAGATCTAATGAAAAACTGTTTTTT. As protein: CASSQDRSNEKLFF.

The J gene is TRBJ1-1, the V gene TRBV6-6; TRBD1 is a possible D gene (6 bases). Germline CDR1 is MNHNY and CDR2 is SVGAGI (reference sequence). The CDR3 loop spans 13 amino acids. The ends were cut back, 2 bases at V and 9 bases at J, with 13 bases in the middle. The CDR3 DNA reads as TGTGCCAGCAGTTACCAACCAGGGACACAAGCTTTCTTT. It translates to CASSYQPGTQAFF.

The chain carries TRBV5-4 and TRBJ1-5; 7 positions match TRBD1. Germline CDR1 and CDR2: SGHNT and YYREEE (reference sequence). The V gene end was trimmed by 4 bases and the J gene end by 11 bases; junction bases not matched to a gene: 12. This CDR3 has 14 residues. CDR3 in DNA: TGTGCCAGCAGCCAGGACAGGACAAGTGGGTCCCAGCATTTT. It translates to CASSQDRTSGSQHF.

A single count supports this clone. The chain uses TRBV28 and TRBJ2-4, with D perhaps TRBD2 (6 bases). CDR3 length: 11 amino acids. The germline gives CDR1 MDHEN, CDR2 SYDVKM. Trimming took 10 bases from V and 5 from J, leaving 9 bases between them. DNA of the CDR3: TGTGCCACCTGGGGGGAAAACATTCAGTACTTC. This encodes CATWGENIQYF.

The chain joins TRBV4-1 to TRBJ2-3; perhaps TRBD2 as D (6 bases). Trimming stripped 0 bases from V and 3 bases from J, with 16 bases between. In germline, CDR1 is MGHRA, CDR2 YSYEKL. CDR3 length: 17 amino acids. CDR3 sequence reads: CASSQDPRDRGTDTQYF. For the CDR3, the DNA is TGCGCCAGCAGCCAAGATCCGCGTGATCGGGGGACAGATACGCAGTATTTT.

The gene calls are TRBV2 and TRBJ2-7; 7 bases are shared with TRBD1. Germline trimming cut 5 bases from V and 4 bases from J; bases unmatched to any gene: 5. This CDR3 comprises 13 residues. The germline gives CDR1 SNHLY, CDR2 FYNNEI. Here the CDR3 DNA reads TGTGCCAGCAGTTTGGGACAGAGATACGAGCAGTACTTC. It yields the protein CASSLGQRYEQYF.

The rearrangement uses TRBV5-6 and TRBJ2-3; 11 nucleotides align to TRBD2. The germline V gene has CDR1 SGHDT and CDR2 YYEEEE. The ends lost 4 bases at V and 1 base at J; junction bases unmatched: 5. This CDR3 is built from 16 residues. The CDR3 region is CASSTGTSGRTDTQYF. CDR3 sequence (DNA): TGTGCCAGCAGCACCGGGACTAGCGGCCGCACAGATACGCAGTATTTT.

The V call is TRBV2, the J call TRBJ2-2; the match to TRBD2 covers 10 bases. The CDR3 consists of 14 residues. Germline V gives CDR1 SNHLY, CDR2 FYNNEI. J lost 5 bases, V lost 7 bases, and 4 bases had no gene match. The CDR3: CASKREGRTGELFF. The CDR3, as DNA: TGTGCCAGCAAGCGGGAGGGTCGTACCGGGGAGCTGTTTTTT.

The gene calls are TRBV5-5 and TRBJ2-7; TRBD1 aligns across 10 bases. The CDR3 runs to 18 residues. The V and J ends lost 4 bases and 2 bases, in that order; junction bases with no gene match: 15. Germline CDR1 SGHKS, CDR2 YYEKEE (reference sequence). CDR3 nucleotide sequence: TGTGCCAGCAGCCCTCAAGGGACAGGGGTCCAATTTGCCTACGAGCAGTACTTC. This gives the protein CASSPQGTGVQFAYEQYF.

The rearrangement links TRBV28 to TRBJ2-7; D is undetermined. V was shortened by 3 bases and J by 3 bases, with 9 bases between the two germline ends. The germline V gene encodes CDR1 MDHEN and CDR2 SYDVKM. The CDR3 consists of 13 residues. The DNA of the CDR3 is TGTGCCAGCAGTTTTGCGAACAGCTACGAGCAGTACTTC. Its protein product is CASSFANSYEQYF.

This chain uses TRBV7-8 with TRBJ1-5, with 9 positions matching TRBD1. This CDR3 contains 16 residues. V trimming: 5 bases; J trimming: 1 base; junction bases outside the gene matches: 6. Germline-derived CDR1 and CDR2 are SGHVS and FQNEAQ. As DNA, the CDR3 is TGTGCCAGCAGCCCGGCAGACAGGGGGAGCAATCAGCCCCAGCATTTT. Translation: CASSPADRGSNQPQHF.

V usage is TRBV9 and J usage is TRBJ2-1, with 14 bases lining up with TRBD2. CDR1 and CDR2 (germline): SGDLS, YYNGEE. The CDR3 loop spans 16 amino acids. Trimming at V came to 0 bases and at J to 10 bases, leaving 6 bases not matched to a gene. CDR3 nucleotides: TGTGCCAGCAGCGTAGGACTAGCGGGAGGGGTGGGGGAGCAGTTCTTC. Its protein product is CASSVGLAGGVGEQFF.

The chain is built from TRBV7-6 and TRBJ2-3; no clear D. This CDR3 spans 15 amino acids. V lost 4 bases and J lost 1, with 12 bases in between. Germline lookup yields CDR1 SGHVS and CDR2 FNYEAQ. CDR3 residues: CASSSEIPGTDTQYF. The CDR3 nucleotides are TGTGCCAGCAGCTCGGAGATTCCCGGCACAGATACGCAGTATTTT. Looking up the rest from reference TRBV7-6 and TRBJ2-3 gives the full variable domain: GAGVSQSPRYKVTKRGQDVALRCDPISGHVSLYWYRQALGQGPEFLTYFNYEAQQDKSGLPNDRFSAERPEGSISTLTIQRTEQRDSAMYRCASSSEIPGTDTQYFGPGTRLTVL.

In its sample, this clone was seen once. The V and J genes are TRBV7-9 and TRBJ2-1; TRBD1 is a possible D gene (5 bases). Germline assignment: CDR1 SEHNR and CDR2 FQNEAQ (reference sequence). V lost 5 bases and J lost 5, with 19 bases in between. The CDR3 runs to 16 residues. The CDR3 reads CASSRTGQGVDNEQFF. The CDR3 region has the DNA TGTGCCAGCAGCAGAACCGGGCAGGGTGTTGACAATGAGCAGTTCTTC. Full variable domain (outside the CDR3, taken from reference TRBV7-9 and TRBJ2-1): DTGVSQNPRHKITKRGQNVTFRCDPISEHNRLYWYRQTLGQGPEFLTYFQNEAQLEKSRLLSDRFSAERPKGSFSTLEIQRTEQGDSAMYLCASSRTGQGVDNEQFFGPGTRLTVL.

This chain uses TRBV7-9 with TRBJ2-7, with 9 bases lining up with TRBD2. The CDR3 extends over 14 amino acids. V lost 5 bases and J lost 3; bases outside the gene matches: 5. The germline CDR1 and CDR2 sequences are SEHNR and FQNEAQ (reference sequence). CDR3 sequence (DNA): TGTGCCAGCAGCCCCGGGACTAGCTTCTACGAGCAGTACTTC. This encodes CASSPGTSFYEQYF.

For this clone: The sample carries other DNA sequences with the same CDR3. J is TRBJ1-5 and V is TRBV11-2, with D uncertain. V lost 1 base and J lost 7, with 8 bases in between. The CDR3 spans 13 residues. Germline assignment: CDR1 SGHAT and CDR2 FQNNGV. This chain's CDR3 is CASSLGGGQPQHF. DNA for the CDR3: TGTGCCAGCAGCTTAGGGGGAGGCCAGCCCCAGCATTTT.